The TCR beta chain described here comes from a study of control samples from healthy donors and cancer patients. Measured with immunoSEQ multiplex PCR; TCRdb has only the in-frame clones, and not every one. Seen here are over 150,000 clones, roughly 95% observed once, and the top ten hold approximately 1%. J was trimmed by 7 bases and V by 1 base; bases with no gene match: 5. Germline V gene lookup returns CDR1 LNHDA and CDR2 SQIVND (reference sequence). CDR3 length: 14 amino acids. The clonotype originates from a woman in her 30s in good health. The specimen sequenced was blood. The J gene is TRBJ1-2, the V gene TRBV19; TRBD1 aligns across 8 bases. CDR3 sequence: CASSIAGQDAGYTF. DNA for the CDR3: TGTGCCAGTAGTATAGCGGGACAGGACGCTGGCTACACCTTC. Complete variable domain (other parts from reference TRBV19 and TRBJ1-2): DGGITQSPKYLFRKEGQNVTLSCEQNLNHDAMYWYRQDPGQGLRLIYYSQIVNDFQKGDIAEGYSVSREKKESFPLTVTSAQKNPTAFYLCASSIAGQDAGYTFGSGTRLTVV.